These 18 T cell receptor beta chains were all obtained from the same sample, sequenced in a study of blood T cell repertoires in COVID-19. The repertoire was sequenced with immunoSEQ multiplex PCR; TCRdb's copy has only in-frame clones and lacks some. The data contain approximately 210,000 clones, around 82% of them singletons. The sequencing sample was made of peripheral blood. These TCRs come from a woman aged 40 to 49 with acute or convalescent COVID-19.

The table lists this clone with a count of one. V gene TRBV6-1 combines with J gene TRBJ2-7, with D hard to call. V lost 1 base, J lost 0 bases, and 4 bases lay in between. The CDR3 loop spans 13 amino acids. Germline CDR1 reads MNHNS; CDR2 reads SASEGT. The CDR3 region has the DNA TGTGCCAGCAGTGAAGGTAGCTCCTACGAGCAGTACTTC. Its protein product is CASSEGSSYEQYF.

This clone was detected once. This chain joins TRBV7-3 and TRBJ2-3; the match to TRBD2 covers 11 bases. This CDR3 is built from 15 residues. The germline gives CDR1 SGHTA, CDR2 FQGTGA. The ends lost 1 base at V and 6 bases at J; junction bases unmatched: 3. The CDR3 loop reads CASSLIASGGDTQYF. The CDR3 bases are TGTGCCAGCAGCTTAATCGCTAGCGGGGGGGATACGCAGTATTTT.

This clone was found many times. The chain is built from TRBV18 and TRBJ1-4; D remains ambiguous. V lost 3 bases and J 7 bases, leaving 15 bases between the germline ends. The CDR3 length is 15 residues. Germline V gene sequence: CDR1 KGHSH, CDR2 LQKENI. The CDR3 loop is CASSPDKSVVEKLFF. The CDR3 DNA reads as TGTGCCAGCTCACCTGACAAGTCCGTAGTTGAAAAACTGTTTTTT.

V and J are TRBV6-4 and TRBJ1-2; D unresolved. The ends were cut back, 3 bases at V and 7 bases at J, with 18 bases in the middle. The CDR3 is 15 amino acids. Germline lookup yields CDR1 MRHNA and CDR2 SNTAGT. CDR3 bases: TGTGCCAGCAGTGATAGTTCCGAGGGAGCGGGTGGCTACACCTTC. Translating it yields CASSDSSEGAGGYTF.

This rearrangement joins TRBV24-1 to TRBJ2-3; possible D gene TRBD1, 6 bases. Looked up from germline, CDR1 is KGHDR and CDR2 is SFDVKD. The CDR3 is 13 residues long. V lost 8 bases to trimming and J lost 4 bases, with 12 bases between them. CDR3 in amino acids: CATNRGGADTQYF. CDR3 nucleotide sequence: TGTGCCACCAATCGTGGGGGCGCAGATACGCAGTATTTT.

The table lists this clone with a few counts. This sequence joins TRBV3-1 (or the pseudogene TRBV3-2) and TRBJ1-3, with a possible D match to TRBD1 (5 bases). Germline CDR1 reads LGHDT; CDR2 reads YNNKEL (reference sequence). V was cut by 7 bases and J by 0 bases, with 13 bases left in between. The CDR3 contains 15 residues. The CDR3: CASTYGTDSGNTIYF. The DNA for the CDR3 is TGTGCCAGCACCTATGGGACTGACTCTGGAAACACCATATATTTT.

The chain has TRBV2 and TRBJ2-1; possibly TRBD1 for D (7 bases). Germline CDR1 and CDR2: SNHLY and FYNNEI. The length of the CDR3 is 19 residues. The V end was cut by 8 bases, the J end by 1 base, with 27 bases between. The CDR3 protein is CASSGVQGGTRLSYNEQFF. DNA for the CDR3: TGTGCCAGCTCAGGAGTGCAGGGGGGTACCCGCCTTTCCTACAATGAGCAGTTCTTC. The full variable domain, its missing parts supplied by reference TRBV2 and TRBJ2-1, is EPEVTQTPSHQVTQMGQEVILRCVPISNHLYFYWYRQILGQKVEFLVSFYNNEISEKSEIFDDQFSVERPDGSNFTLKIRSTKLEDSAMYFCASSGVQGGTRLSYNEQFFGPGTRLTVL.

The rearrangement joins TRBV25-1 to TRBJ2-1; the match to TRBD2 covers 7 bases. Germline V gene lookup returns CDR1 MGHDK and CDR2 SYGVNS. This CDR3 comprises 16 residues. Germline trimming cut 3 bases from V and 1 base from J; bases unmatched to any gene: 6. The CDR3 nucleotides are TGTGCCAGCAGTGACTTGCTAGCGGTATCCTACAATGAGCAGTTCTTC. It translates to CASSDLLAVSYNEQFF.

This clone was counted a few times. This chain uses TRBV6-5 with TRBJ2-2; TRBD2 is a possible D gene (5 bases). This CDR3 has 13 amino acids. V was clipped by 6 bases and J by 5 bases, with 10 bases between them. Germline V gene data show CDR1 as MNHEY and CDR2 as SVGAGI. The CDR3 loop is CASRTPGTGELFF. The CDR3 DNA is TGTGCCAGCAGGACCCCGGGGACCGGGGAGCTGTTTTTT.

The chain uses TRBV30 and TRBJ2-1; the match to TRBD2 covers 7 bases. The CDR3 runs to 12 residues. Germline CDR1 is GTSNPN and CDR2 is SVGIG (reference sequence). V was clipped by 8 bases and J by 8 bases; unmatched bases: 9. The CDR3 loop is CAGGEQLDEQFF. The CDR3 DNA reads TGTGCCGGGGGGGAGCAGTTGGATGAGCAGTTCTTC. Filled out from reference TRBV30 and TRBJ2-1, the complete variable domain reads SQTIHQWPATLVQPVGSPLSLECTVEGTSNPNLYWYRQAAGRGLQLLFYSVGIGQISSEVPQNLSASRPQDRQFILSSKKLLLSDSGFYLCAGGEQLDEQFFGPGTRLTVL.

The chain couples TRBV5-3 to TRBJ2-3, with no clear D. TRBV5-3 is an ORF for which the function is uncertain. Trimming took 4 bases from V and 3 from J, leaving 9 bases between them. CDR3 length equals 13 residues. In DNA, the CDR3 is TGTGCCAGAAGCCCCACCGGGACAGATACGCAGTATTTT. Translated: CARSPTGTDTQYF.

The chain couples TRBV2 to TRBJ1-5, with no clear D. The CDR3 extends over 14 amino acids. Trimming took off 7 bases at V and 1 base at J, with 11 bases between the two ends. In germline, CDR1 is SNHLY, CDR2 FYNNEI. The chain's CDR3 is CASTADKSNQPQHF. Written as DNA, the CDR3 is TGTGCCAGCACCGCTGACAAAAGCAATCAGCCCCAGCATTTT. Complete variable domain (other parts from reference TRBV2 and TRBJ1-5): EPEVTQTPSHQVTQMGQEVILRCVPISNHLYFYWYRQILGQKVEFLVSFYNNEISEKSEIFDDQFSVERPDGSNFTLKIRSTKLEDSAMYFCASTADKSNQPQHFGDGTRLSIL.

This rearrangement joins TRBV6-5 to TRBJ2-1; the D gene is possibly TRBD2 (5 bases). V was pared by 8 bases and J by 3 bases, with 14 bases between. Per germline, CDR1 MNHEY and CDR2 SVGAGI. This CDR3 has 14 amino acids. CDR3 loop: CASGLDGYYNEQFF. DNA of the CDR3: TGTGCCAGCGGACTCGACGGATACTACAATGAGCAGTTCTTC.

The rearrangement joins TRBV7-6 to TRBJ1-4; D possibly corresponds to TRBD1 (6 bases). CDR3 length: 15 residues. The germline CDR1 and CDR2 sequences are SGHVS and FNYEAQ. The germline V and J ends were trimmed by 1 base and 5 bases, with 11 bases remaining between them. In nucleotides, the CDR3 is TGTGCCAGCAGCTTAGGCGCAGGGGAGAATGAAAAACTGTTTTTT. Translating gives CASSLGAGENEKLFF.

The chain couples TRBV7-2 to TRBJ2-1; 7 nucleotides match TRBD2. Germline CDR1 reads SGHTA; CDR2 reads FQGNSA. This CDR3 spans 14 amino acids. V shed 0 bases, J shed 6 bases, and the junction held 2 bases outside the gene matches. CDR3 DNA sequence: TGTGCCAGCAGCTTAGCGGGAGGGTTCAATGAGCAGTTCTTC. Its protein is CASSLAGGFNEQFF.

The chain joins TRBV2 to TRBJ2-5, with TRBD1 matching over 9 bases. The J segment lost 5 bases and the V segment lost 7 bases, leaving 8 bases of the junction unmatched. Per germline, CDR1 SNHLY and CDR2 FYNNEI. CDR3 length: 14 residues. The CDR3 loop is CASILQGARETQYF. In nucleotides, the CDR3 is TGTGCCAGCATCCTACAGGGGGCTAGGGAGACCCAGTACTTC.

The rearrangement joins TRBV28 to TRBJ1-2; 7 nucleotides align to TRBD1. Per the germline V gene, CDR1 is MDHEN and CDR2 is SYDVKM. The CDR3 contains 12 residues. V lost 6 bases, J lost 8 bases, and 6 bases stayed unmatched. CDR3 nucleotides: TGTGCCAGCAGAAGACAGGGAAAGGGCTACACCTTC. Encoded protein: CASRRQGKGYTF.

The chain links TRBV5-1 to TRBJ1-2; the D gene is possibly TRBD1 (6 bases). From germline, CDR1 is SGHRS and CDR2 YFSETQ. The germline V and J ends were trimmed by 1 base and 6 bases, with 7 bases remaining between them. This CDR3 spans 12 amino acids. The CDR3 spells CASSLPGDGYTF. The CDR3 DNA is TGCGCCAGCAGCTTGCCAGGGGATGGCTACACCTTC.